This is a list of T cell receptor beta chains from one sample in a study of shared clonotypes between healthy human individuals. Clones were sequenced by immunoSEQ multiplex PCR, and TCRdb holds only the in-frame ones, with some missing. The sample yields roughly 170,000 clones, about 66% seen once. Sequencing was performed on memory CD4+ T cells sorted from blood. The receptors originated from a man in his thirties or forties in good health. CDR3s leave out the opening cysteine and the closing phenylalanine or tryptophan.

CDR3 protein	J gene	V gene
AWITRVNNEQF	TRBJ2-1	TRBV30
ASRKGTAGANVLT	TRBJ2-6	TRBV28
ASSPEGQGAYNEQF	TRBJ2-1	TRBV7-9
ASSLAGAGGSEQY	TRBJ2-7	TRBV5-4
ASSTATGGFATNEKLF	TRBJ1-4	TRBV7-9
ASSQTPGTGYEKLF	TRBJ1-4	TRBV18
ASREANYGYT	TRBJ1-2	TRBV25-1
ASSLVLSQETQY	TRBJ2-5	TRBV7-2
ATSREIGTGQPQH	TRBJ1-5	TRBV15
ASSQVYTEAF	TRBJ1-1	TRBV14
ASSLSGQPQH	TRBJ1-5	TRBV13
ASNDPGESGANVLT	TRBJ2-6	TRBV5-5
AWTTGVGTEAF	TRBJ1-1	TRBV30
ASRPNTKGAGYT	TRBJ1-2	TRBV27
ASSATLTVNYGYT	TRBJ1-2	TRBV9
ASSYPKATATNEKLF	TRBJ1-4	TRBV2
ASSARDPGVGGKLF	TRBJ1-4	TRBV6-1